The 21 T cell receptor beta chains below come from one sample, sequenced in a study of CD8+ T cells in alopecia areata. TCR sequencing used cDNA made by reverse transcription of extracted RNA. TCRdb's table, derived via immunoSEQ multiplex PCR, lists solely in-frame clones and lacks some. Of around 100,000 clones listed, about nine tenths are singletons. Treatment specified: oral pan-JAK inhibitor, 5-10 mg twice daily. Source: CD8+ T cells sorted from blood, taken around week 30, from a patient treated with tofacitinib. All receptors come from a human donor with alopecia areata.

The gene calls are TRBV7-9 and TRBJ2-7; weak D call: TRBD1 (5 bases). The CDR3 totals 15 residues. CDR1 and CDR2 from the germline V gene are SEHNR and FQNEAQ (reference sequence). Trimming left V 1 base short and J 9 bases short, with 19 bases between. Written as DNA, the CDR3 is TGTGCCAGCAGCTTAGTAGGTCAGGGTTCCTCGATGCAGTACTTC. Residues: CASSLVGQGSSMQYF.

The chain carries TRBV4-1 and TRBJ1-2; D remains ambiguous. Germline V CDR1 and CDR2: MGHRA, YSYEKL. V shed 2 bases and J shed 8 bases, with 18 bases lying between them. The CDR3 runs 15 residues. This CDR3 is CASSQPRPGYRGYTF. The CDR3 DNA reads as TGCGCCAGCAGCCAACCCCGACCGGGTTACCGGGGCTACACCTTC.

This rearrangement joins TRBV7-8 to TRBJ2-7; unclear D gene. CDR3 length equals 11 residues. CDR1 SGHVS and CDR2 FQNEAQ come from the germline V gene. V was pared by 6 bases and J by 2 bases, with 5 bases between. This CDR3 reads CASSSPYEQYF. CDR3 DNA sequence: TGTGCCAGCAGTTCCCCCTACGAGCAGTACTTC.

About this clone itself: The sample contains more than one DNA sequence encoding this CDR3. This sequence joins TRBV27 and TRBJ2-7, with D hard to call. V was cut by 2 bases and J by 2 bases, with 7 bases left in between. This CDR3 is built from 13 residues. The V gene's germline CDR1 is MNHEY and CDR2 SMNVEV (reference sequence). This chain's CDR3 is CASSLDRAYEQYF. CDR3 DNA: TGTGCCAGCAGTTTAGATAGGGCCTACGAGCAGTACTTC.

The rearrangement links TRBV7-9 to TRBJ2-1, with 7 bases fitting TRBD2. The CDR3 length is 17 residues. The germline CDR1 and CDR2 sequences are SEHNR and FQNEAQ (reference sequence). V gave up 0 bases and J gave up 1 base; unmatched junction bases: 6. This chain's CDR3 is CASSLAPPSGSYNEQFF. The CDR3 nucleotides are TGTGCCAGCAGCTTAGCCCCCCCTAGCGGTTCCTACAATGAGCAGTTCTTC.

CDR3 in amino acids: CASSSSYEQYF. In DNA form, the CDR3 reads TGTGCCAGCAGCTCTTCGTACGAGCAGTACTTC. The chain combines TRBV11-2 with TRBJ2-7; D is unresolved. This CDR3 has 11 residues. With 4 bases removed from V and 4 bases from J, the gap between germline ends came to 5 bases. Germline CDR1 is SGHAT and CDR2 is FQNNGV.

This clone came up a few times. This rearrangement joins TRBV7-3 to TRBJ2-7, with TRBD1 matching 8 bases. Germline V CDR1 and CDR2: SGHTA, FQGTGA. After removal of 5 bases from V and 1 base from J, the junction contained 7 bases not matched to a gene. The CDR3 contains 15 residues. CDR3: CASSTRQGPSYEQYF. In DNA, the CDR3 is TGTGCCAGCAGCACCCGACAGGGGCCATCCTACGAGCAGTACTTC.

CDR3 in amino acids: CASSSKDRALNTEAFF. DNA of the CDR3: TGCGCCAGCAGCTCGAAGGACAGGGCCTTGAACACTGAAGCTTTCTTT. The J gene is TRBJ1-1, the V gene TRBV5-1, with 8 bases lining up with TRBD1. The germline gives CDR1 SGHRS, CDR2 YFSETQ. The CDR3 is 16 residues long. V dropped 3 bases and J dropped 0; count of bases not matched to a gene: 7.

This chain joins TRBV27 and TRBJ2-1; D is possibly TRBD1 or TRBD2 (5 bases each). This CDR3 is 15 amino acids long. The germline V and J ends were trimmed by 6 bases and 7 bases, with 19 bases remaining between them. Germline-derived CDR1 and CDR2 are MNHEY and SMNVEV (reference sequence). The CDR3 sequence: CASSLPPGPPNEQFF. Here the CDR3 DNA reads TGTGCCAGCAGCCTCCCCCCGGGACCGCCGAATGAGCAGTTCTTC.

The CDR3 is CASSAGTRHNEQFF. The CDR3 DNA follows: TGTGCCAGCAGCGCAGGGACTAGACACAATGAGCAGTTCTTC. The chain couples TRBV13 to TRBJ2-1; 8 bases fit TRBD2. V dropped 5 bases and J dropped 5; count of bases not matched to a gene: 5. Germline CDR1 is PRHDT and CDR2 is FYEKMQ (reference sequence). CDR3 length: 14 amino acids.

The chain links TRBV5-4 to TRBJ1-5; tentative D call: TRBD1 (5 bases). The V and J ends lost 0 bases and 6 bases respectively, with 10 bases between them. The CDR3 sequence is 14 residues long. Germline lookup yields CDR1 SGHNT and CDR2 YYREEE (reference sequence). The CDR3 DNA is TGTGCCAGCAGCTTGGATGGGGGGTTTCAGCCCCAGCATTTT. Translation: CASSLDGGFQPQHF.

J is TRBJ2-7 and V is TRBV27; TRBD1 is a possible D gene (5 bases). The CDR3 is 12 residues long. The V and J ends lost 6 bases and 3 bases respectively, with 9 bases between them. Looked up from germline, CDR1 is MNHEY and CDR2 is SMNVEV (reference sequence). The CDR3 nucleotides read TGTGCCAGCAGCAGGGTTGGCTACGAGCAGTACTTC. Amino acid sequence: CASSRVGYEQYF.

CDR3 region: CASSLEESYNEQFF. In DNA form, the CDR3 reads TGTGCCAGCAGCTTAGAAGAGAGTTACAATGAGCAGTTCTTC. The chain employs TRBV11-2 and TRBJ2-1; no definite D call. The ends were cut back, 0 bases at V and 4 bases at J, with 7 bases in the middle. The CDR3 has 14 residues. The germline V gene has CDR1 SGHAT and CDR2 FQNNGV.

This chain links TRBV2 with TRBJ1-5, with unresolved D. The CDR3 has 16 amino acids. The germline CDR1 and CDR2 sequences are SNHLY and FYNNEI. V lost 1 base and J lost 9, with 19 bases in between. CDR3 protein: CASSEVGGGLKGPQHF. CDR3 coding DNA: TGTGCCAGCAGTGAAGTAGGCGGTGGTCTAAAGGGGCCCCAGCATTTT. Variable domain in full (rest from reference TRBV2 and TRBJ1-5): EPEVTQTPSHQVTQMGQEVILRCVPISNHLYFYWYRQILGQKVEFLVSFYNNEISEKSEIFDDQFSVERPDGSNFTLKIRSTKLEDSAMYFCASSEVGGGLKGPQHFGDGTRLSIL.

The DNA for the CDR3 is TGTGCCAGCAGCGTAGGTAGGGATACTTACGAGCAGTACTTC. This encodes CASSVGRDTYEQYF. The chain combines TRBV9 with TRBJ2-7; D is uncertain. Trimming took 0 bases from V and 4 from J, leaving 11 bases between them. The germline V gene encodes CDR1 SGDLS and CDR2 YYNGEE. This CDR3 comprises 14 residues. Supplemented by reference TRBV9 and TRBJ2-7, the full variable domain reads DSGVTQTPKHLITATGQRVTLRCSPRSGDLSVYWYQQSLDQGLQFLIQYYNGEERAKGNILERFSAQQFPDLHSELNLSSLELGDSALYFCASSVGRDTYEQYFGPGTRLTVT.

This clone was counted a few times. The chain combines TRBV9 with TRBJ2-1, with 8 nucleotides matching TRBD2. This CDR3 has 15 residues. V trimming: 2 bases; J trimming: 5 bases; junction bases outside the gene matches: 6. In germline, CDR1 is SGDLS, CDR2 YYNGEE. The CDR3 loop reads CASSVASGRDNEQFF. The CDR3, as DNA: TGTGCCAGCAGCGTGGCTAGCGGGCGGGACAATGAGCAGTTCTTC. The full variable domain, completed using reference TRBV9 and TRBJ2-1, is DSGVTQTPKHLITATGQRVTLRCSPRSGDLSVYWYQQSLDQGLQFLIQYYNGEERAKGNILERFSAQQFPDLHSELNLSSLELGDSALYFCASSVASGRDNEQFFGPGTRLTVL.

This chain connects TRBV27 to TRBJ2-3; D is unclear. Germline V CDR1 and CDR2: MNHEY, SMNVEV (reference sequence). The CDR3 length is 13 residues. The V end lost 3 bases, the J end lost 6 bases, and 10 bases lay between the germline ends. As DNA, the CDR3 is TGTGCCAGCAGTTTCCGTGGGTGGGATACGCAGTATTTT. This codes for CASSFRGWDTQYF.

The chain links TRBV30 to TRBJ2-1, with 11 bases identical to TRBD2. Losses at the gene ends were 8 bases for V and 7 bases for J; bases not matched to a gene: 7. CDR1 and CDR2 from the germline V gene are GTSNPN and SVGIG (reference sequence). This CDR3 is 13 amino acids long. CDR3 nucleotide sequence: TGTGCCCTACTAGCGGGAGAAGGGAATGAGCAGTTCTTC. Residues: CALLAGEGNEQFF. The full variable domain, with the rest looked up from reference TRBV30 and TRBJ2-1, is SQTIHQWPATLVQPVGSPLSLECTVEGTSNPNLYWYRQAAGRGLQLLFYSVGIGQISSEVPQNLSASRPQDRQFILSSKKLLLSDSGFYLCALLAGEGNEQFFGPGTRLTVL.

V gene TRBV11-2 combines with J gene TRBJ2-7; D is ambiguous. The CDR3 is 12 residues long. Germline V CDR1 and CDR2: SGHAT, FQNNGV. Trimming stripped 3 bases from V and 7 bases from J, with 10 bases between. For the CDR3, the DNA is TGTGCCAGCAGCTTTGCCCCTCAGGAGCAGTACTTC. It yields the protein CASSFAPQEQYF.

V is TRBV27 and J is TRBJ2-1, with D tentatively TRBD1 or TRBD2 (5 bases each). Germline V gene data show CDR1 as MNHEY and CDR2 as SMNVEV (reference sequence). The CDR3 totals 12 residues. The V gene lost 5 bases and the J gene lost 12 bases, with 14 bases spanning the gap. CDR3 in DNA: TGTGCCAGCAGTGGGGGACCCAACGGGCAGTTCTTC. Encoded protein: CASSGGPNGQFF.

The chain employs TRBV9 and TRBJ2-2; 8 positions agree with TRBD2. CDR1 and CDR2 from the germline V gene are SGDLS and YYNGEE. The junction had 3 bases not matched to a gene; V was cut back by 0 bases and J by 2 bases. CDR3 size: 16 residues. The CDR3 here is CASSVGGLENTGELFF. CDR3 DNA: TGTGCCAGCAGCGTAGGGGGACTAGAAAACACCGGGGAGCTGTTTTTT.